One sample yielded the 18 T cell receptor beta chains listed below, sequenced in a study of beta chain features in type 1 diabetes. Reverse transcription of all isolated RNA meant that expressed TCRB transcripts were sequenced. Generated by immunoSEQ multiplex PCR, the TCRdb table keeps only in-frame clones and is missing some. The data contain a few hundred thousand clones, less than 35% of them seen just once; the ten biggest clones take up 4%. Specimen: central memory CD4+ T cells from blood. Receptors originate from a man aged 25 to 45 in good health.

The chain uses TRBV19 and TRBJ2-1; unclear D gene. V dropped 4 bases and J dropped 0 bases, with 10 bases sitting between them. The germline gives CDR1 LNHDA, CDR2 SQIVND (reference sequence). The CDR3 contains 15 residues. The CDR3 DNA is TGTGCCAGTAGTAAGGTTTGGGGCTCCTACAATGAGCAGTTCTTC. This sequence encodes CASSKVWGSYNEQFF.

This clone showed up just a few times. The V call is TRBV29-1, the J call TRBJ2-3; no clear D. The CDR3 consists of 10 residues. Germline V lookup: CDR1 SQVTM, CDR2 ANQGSEA. The CDR3 sequence is CTTNTDTQYF. The CDR3 DNA reads TGCACCACCAACACAGATACGCAGTATTTT.

This chain joins TRBV7-9 and TRBJ2-7, with D tentatively TRBD1 (6 bases). This CDR3 spans 15 amino acids. The V gene's germline CDR1 is SEHNR and CDR2 FQNEAQ (reference sequence). V shed 3 bases and J shed 2 bases, with 14 bases lying between them. The DNA for the CDR3 is TGTGCCAGCAGCTTCGGACAGCCCCCCACCTACGAGCAGTACTTC. Translated: CASSFGQPPTYEQYF.

V is TRBV10-2 and J is TRBJ2-5; D ambiguous. V lost 6 bases, J lost 2 bases, and 10 bases lay in between. There are 13 residues in the CDR3. CDR1 is WSHSY and CDR2 is SAAADI in the germline V gene. As DNA, the CDR3 is TGCGCCAGCAGCGTAGTCCTTCAAGAGACCCAGTACTTC. It is translated as CASSVVLQETQYF.

This clone was detected ten times or more. The chain carries TRBV29-1 and TRBJ1-5; no firm D call. Trimming pared 4 bases from V and 4 bases from J, leaving 8 bases between. The CDR3 spans 12 residues. In germline, CDR1 is SQVTM, CDR2 ANQGSEA. CDR3 sequence reads: CSVGARNQPQHF. CDR3 bases: TGCAGCGTTGGGGCTAGAAATCAGCCCCAGCATTTT. Based on the CDR3 plus reference TRBV29-1 and TRBJ1-5, the full variable domain is SAVISQKPSRDICQRGTSLTIQCQVDSQVTMMFWYRQQPGQSLTLIATANQGSEATYESGFVIDKFPISRPNLTFSTLTVSNMSPEDSSIYLCSVGARNQPQHFGDGTRLSIL.

The rearrangement uses TRBV28 and TRBJ1-2; D is unclear. The CDR3 has 11 residues. Germline CDR1 reads MDHEN; CDR2 reads SYDVKM. With 4 bases removed from V and 7 bases from J, the gap between germline ends came to 7 bases. CDR3: CASSSLSGYTF. DNA for the CDR3: TGTGCCAGCAGTTCCCTTAGTGGCTACACCTTC.

This clone has just a few counts. This chain joins TRBV14 and TRBJ1-5, with D tentatively TRBD1 (6 bases). Germline CDR1 is SGHDN and CDR2 is FVKESK. V dropped 3 bases and J dropped 7 bases, with 13 bases sitting between them. The CDR3 spans 14 residues. CDR3 amino acids: CASSHGGAGQPQHF. Here the CDR3 DNA reads TGTGCCAGCAGCCACGGGGGCGCCGGGCAGCCCCAGCATTTT. The full variable domain, completed using reference TRBV14 and TRBJ1-5, is EAGVTQFPSHSVIEKGQTVTLRCDPISGHDNLYWYRRVMGKEIKFLLHFVKESKQDESGMPNNRFLAERTGGTYSTLKVQPAELEDSGVYFCASSHGGAGQPQHFGDGTRLSIL.

The rearrangement links TRBV5-1 to TRBJ2-1; 10 bases are shared with TRBD2. Germline assignment: CDR1 SGHRS and CDR2 YFSETQ. The CDR3 totals 14 residues. With V trimmed by 6 bases and J by 1 base, 1 base remained unmatched. CDR3 nucleotide sequence: TGCGCCAGCAAGACTAGCGGGTCCTACAATGAGCAGTTCTTC. This translates into CASKTSGSYNEQFF.

This clone was picked up a small number of times. The J gene is TRBJ2-6, the V gene TRBV11-2; D is undetermined. Germline CDR1 is SGHAT and CDR2 is FQNNGV. V lost 3 bases and J lost 4, with 16 bases in between. The CDR3 totals 17 residues. The CDR3 loop reads CASSLNAAEAGANVLTF. The CDR3 nucleotides read TGTGCCAGCAGCTTGAATGCTGCCGAGGCAGGGGCCAACGTCCTGACTTTC.

CDR3 DNA sequence: TGCGCCAGCAGTTTTACTAGCGGGTCTAACGGTGAGCAGTTCTTC. It specifies CASSFTSGSNGEQFF. The V and J genes are TRBV4-3 and TRBJ2-1; TRBD2 matches at 9 bases. This CDR3 spans 15 amino acids. J was trimmed by 9 bases and V by 6 bases; bases with no gene match: 12. The germline V gene encodes CDR1 LGHNA and CDR2 YSLEER.

V and J are TRBV10-1 and TRBJ2-1; 10 bases are a match to TRBD2. Germline V gene sequence: CDR1 WNHNN, CDR2 SYGVQD (reference sequence). The CDR3 length is 17 residues. The J segment lost 0 bases and the V segment lost 4 bases, leaving 6 bases of the junction unmatched. CDR3 DNA sequence: TGCGCCAGCAGTGGGTTACTAGCGGGGTCCTCCTACAATGAGCAGTTCTTC. This gives the protein CASSGLLAGSSYNEQFF.

The rearrangement links TRBV7-2 to TRBJ2-3; D is uncertain. CDR3 length: 15 residues. Trimming removed 2 bases at V and 2 bases at J, with 11 bases between. Per the germline V gene, CDR1 is SGHTA and CDR2 is FQGNSA. The CDR3: CASSLKTQDTDTQYF. CDR3 in DNA: TGTGCCAGCAGCTTAAAGACTCAAGACACAGATACGCAGTATTTT.

The table lists this clone with a few counts. This chain uses TRBV5-1 with TRBJ2-3; D unresolved. The germline CDR1 and CDR2 sequences are SGHRS and YFSETQ. Trimming cost V 1 base and J 0 bases, with 9 bases left between them. There are 15 residues in the CDR3. This chain's CDR3 is CASSLRRASTDTQYF. CDR3 sequence (DNA): TGCGCCAGCAGCTTGAGACGGGCTAGCACAGATACGCAGTATTTT.

The rearrangement uses TRBV2 and TRBJ2-1, with TRBD1 as a possible D gene (5 bases). V was clipped by 5 bases and J by 8 bases, with 10 bases between them. Germline V CDR1 and CDR2: SNHLY, FYNNEI. CDR3 length: 12 residues. The CDR3 loop reads CASSSGLHEQFF. The CDR3 DNA sequence: TGTGCCAGCAGTTCAGGGCTCCATGAGCAGTTCTTC.

This chain joins TRBV25-1 and TRBJ2-2; D remains unclear. The CDR3 loop spans 14 amino acids. Germline loops: CDR1 MGHDK, CDR2 SYGVNS. V lost 5 bases and J 4 bases, leaving 11 bases between the germline ends. CDR3 in DNA: TGTGCCAGCAGTAAGGCAGCAAGCACCGGGGAGCTGTTTTTT. Protein: CASSKAASTGELFF. Full variable domain (rest looked up from reference TRBV25-1 and TRBJ2-2): EADIYQTPRYLVIGTGKKITLECSQTMGHDKMYWYQQDPGMELHLIHYSYGVNSTEKGDLSSESTVSRIRTEHFPLTLESARPSHTSQYLCASSKAASTGELFFGEGSRLTVL.

The V and J genes are TRBV6-1 and TRBJ2-5; D possibly uses TRBD1 or TRBD2 (5 bases each). The V and J ends lost 7 bases and 1 base respectively, with 10 bases between them. CDR3 size: 13 residues. Germline V lookup: CDR1 MNHNS, CDR2 SASEGT. The DNA of the CDR3 is TGTGCCAGCAATTACGGGACCCAAGAGACCCAGTACTTC. Its translation is CASNYGTQETQYF.

The CDR3 DNA is TGTGCCAGCAGCCAAGGAAGCTTGCCTGAGCAGTTCTTC. Translated: CASSQGSLPEQFF. The chain joins TRBV4-2 to TRBJ2-1; D unclear. CDR1 is LGHNA and CDR2 is YNFKEQ in the germline V gene. Trimming took 1 base from V and 9 from J, leaving 10 bases between them. The CDR3 loop spans 13 amino acids.

This clone was picked up a small number of times. The chain links TRBV4-3 to TRBJ2-7; TRBD2 matches 10 bases. CDR1 is LGHNA and CDR2 is YSLEER in the germline V gene. The trim removed 1 base at V and 3 bases at J, leaving 0 bases unmatched. The CDR3 consists of 14 residues. CDR3 in DNA: TGCGCCAGCAGCCAAGCTAGCGGGAGCTACGAGCAGTACTTC. Protein sequence: CASSQASGSYEQYF.